The 3 T cell receptor beta chains below all came from one sample that was sequenced in a study of blood T cell repertoires in COVID-19. TCRdb's copy holds only in-frame clones and misses some; the assay was immunoSEQ multiplex PCR. Of 150,000 to 200,000 clones listed, just under 90% are singletons. Sequenced material: peripheral blood. Source of these receptors: a woman in her 70s with COVID-19, enrolled during active disease.

The chain carries TRBV5-6 and TRBJ1-4, with a possible D match to TRBD1 (5 bases). The CDR3 length is 13 residues. Germline V gene data show CDR1 as SGHDT and CDR2 as YYEEEE. Trimming took 5 bases from V and 5 from J, leaving 10 bases between them. The CDR3 region is CASSFGGNEKLFF. The CDR3 bases are TGTGCCAGCAGTTTCGGGGGGAATGAAAAACTGTTTTTT.

The V gene is TRBV14, the J gene TRBJ2-7, with 8 bases that match TRBD1. The CDR3 spans 15 residues. Trimming removed 5 bases from V and 0 bases from J; junction bases left unmatched: 6. Germline assignment: CDR1 SGHDN and CDR2 FVKESK. The CDR3 nucleotides read TGTGCCAGCAGCGGGGACAGGACAAACTCCTACGAGCAGTACTTC. It encodes CASSGDRTNSYEQYF. Supplemented by reference TRBV14 and TRBJ2-7, the full variable domain reads EAGVTQFPSHSVIEKGQTVTLRCDPISGHDNLYWYRRVMGKEIKFLLHFVKESKQDESGMPNNRFLAERTGGTYSTLKVQPAELEDSGVYFCASSGDRTNSYEQYFGPGTRLTVT.

This clone was recorded a few times. The V and J genes are TRBV19 and TRBJ1-5; D is unclear. The CDR3 extends over 15 amino acids. The germline V gene has CDR1 LNHDA and CDR2 SQIVND (reference sequence). V was trimmed by 3 bases and J by 0 bases, leaving 9 bases between them. CDR3 loop: CASSIMADSNQPQHF. CDR3 DNA sequence: TGTGCCAGTAGTATTATGGCGGATAGCAATCAGCCCCAGCATTTT.